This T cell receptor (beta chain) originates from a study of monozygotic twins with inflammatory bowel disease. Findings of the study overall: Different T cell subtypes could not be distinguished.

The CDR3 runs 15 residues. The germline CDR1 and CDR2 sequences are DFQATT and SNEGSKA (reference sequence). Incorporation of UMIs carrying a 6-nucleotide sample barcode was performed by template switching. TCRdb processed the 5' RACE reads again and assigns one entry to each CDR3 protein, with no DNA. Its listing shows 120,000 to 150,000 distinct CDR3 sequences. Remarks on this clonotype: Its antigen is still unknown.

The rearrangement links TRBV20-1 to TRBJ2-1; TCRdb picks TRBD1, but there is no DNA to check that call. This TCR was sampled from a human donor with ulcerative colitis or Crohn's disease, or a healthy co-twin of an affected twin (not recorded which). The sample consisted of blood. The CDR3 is CSARDSRGHLNEQFF.